What follows is one T cell receptor (beta chain) and its context. Its antigen is as yet unknown. A multiplex PCR was run with 60 Vbeta primers and 13 Jbeta primers. Profiling relied on immunoSEQ multiplex PCR, and the TCRdb table lists in-frame clones only, not all of them. The sample lists under 150,000 clones, roughly 75% occurring once. The data originate from a study of cytomegalovirus exposure and HLA in healthy donors. Study-wide context: Genotyping of about 400 donors showed that around 86% belonged to the Caucasian-associated ancestry cluster.

CDR1 is SGHDT and CDR2 is YYEEEE in the germline V gene. The CDR3 totals 15 residues. V trimming: 4 bases; J trimming: 7 bases; junction bases outside the gene matches: 9. Findings and limits, study-wide: Later analysis found that TCR beta chains associated with HLA were more clonally expanded than other, equally common chains. Reports described diagnosis of cytomegalovirus status by the classifier as highly specific and sensitive.

Sequencing used PBMCs. The V call is TRBV5-6, the J call TRBJ2-1; 9 nucleotides line up with TRBD2. The sequence was obtained from a man aged 35-49 years in good health and CMV-seropositive. The chain's CDR3 is CASSPRTSASNEQFF. CDR3 coding DNA: TGTGCCAGCAGCCCAAGGACTAGCGCAAGTAATGAGCAGTTCTTC.